This entry lists 31 T cell receptor beta chains sequenced from one sample in a study of OX40 agonist ivuxolimab in advanced cancers. Data came from immunoSEQ multiplex PCR; TCRdb stores just in-frame clones and leaves some out. Among approximately 46,000 clones listed, approximately 88% were seen once. This sample comprised CD4+ or CD8+ T cells sorted from blood, obtained in a trial of the OX40 agonist ivuxolimab. The receptor source for this set is an adult with an advanced solid tumor such as melanoma, head and neck, liver or kidney cancer.

V usage is TRBV5-7 and J usage is TRBJ1-6; maybe TRBD1 (5 bases). TRBV5-7 qualifies as an ORF whose function is uncertain. The CDR3 length is 13 residues. V lost 4 bases and J 6 bases, leaving 8 bases between the germline ends. The CDR3 bases are TGTGCCAGCAGCCCGCAGGGTAATTCACCCCTCCACTTT. Protein sequence: CASSPQGNSPLHF.

Of note for this clone: At the DNA level, this CDR3 is encoded by other sequences in the same sample as well. This chain uses TRBV4-3 with TRBJ1-5; 8 bases map to TRBD1. Looked up from germline, CDR1 is LGHNA and CDR2 is YSLEER. The V segment lost 4 bases and the J segment 7 bases; nucleotides outside the gene matches: 9. This CDR3 is 15 amino acids long. CDR3 sequence: CASSRDRGEGQPQHF. The DNA of the CDR3 is TGCGCCAGCAGCCGTGACAGGGGTGAAGGGCAGCCCCAGCATTTT.

This clone was picked up one time. The chain employs TRBV5-6 and TRBJ2-2; D is ambiguous. The CDR3 extends over 16 amino acids. With 5 bases removed from V and 3 bases from J, the gap between germline ends came to 17 bases. Germline CDR1 is SGHDT and CDR2 is YYEEEE. This CDR3 is CASSLSPASYTGELFF. The DNA of the CDR3 is TGTGCCAGCAGTCTCTCCCCCGCCAGTTACACCGGGGAGCTGTTTTTT.

The chain links TRBV19 to TRBJ2-2; D possibly corresponds to TRBD1 (6 bases). CDR1 is LNHDA, CDR2 SQIVND, per germline (reference sequence). The CDR3 spans 23 residues. Trimming left V 0 bases short and J 1 base short, with 30 bases between. The CDR3 is CASSIDLRGEESMDFLNTGELFF. CDR3 sequence (DNA): TGTGCCAGTAGTATAGATCTCAGGGGAGAGGAAAGTATGGACTTCTTGAACACCGGGGAGCTGTTTTTT.

This chain joins TRBV7-9 and TRBJ2-7, with 9 bases matching TRBD1. The CDR3 runs to 15 residues. In germline, CDR1 is SEHNR, CDR2 FQNEAQ (reference sequence). V shed 4 bases and J 2 bases; nucleotides not matched to a gene: 6. Written as DNA, the CDR3 is TGTGCCAGCAGCTCCCGGGACAGGGTGGCCTACGAGCAGTACTTC. This gives the protein CASSSRDRVAYEQYF. Drawing the rest from reference TRBV7-9 and TRBJ2-7, the complete variable domain is DTGVSQNPRHKITKRGQNVTFRCDPISEHNRLYWYRQTLGQGPEFLTYFQNEAQLEKSRLLSDRFSAERPKGSFSTLEIQRTEQGDSAMYLCASSSRDRVAYEQYFGPGTRLTVT.

This chain uses TRBV7-7 with TRBJ2-4; tentatively, D is TRBD2 (6 bases). Trimming shortened V by 7 bases and J by 7 bases, and 20 bases separated the two germline ends. This CDR3 contains 15 residues. From germline, CDR1 is SSHAT and CDR2 FNYEAQ (reference sequence). CDR3 coding DNA: TGTGCCAGCACCAATGGGACTTCCGAGGGGAACATTCAGTACTTC. It specifies CASTNGTSEGNIQYF.

The genes are TRBV4-1 and TRBJ2-5, with D tentatively TRBD1 or TRBD2 (5 bases each). The CDR3 covers 13 residues. Trimming removed 5 bases at V and 1 base at J, with 8 bases between. CDR1 and CDR2 from the germline V gene are MGHRA and YSYEKL. The CDR3 region is CASSAGTQETQYF. The CDR3 coding sequence is TGCGCCAGCAGCGCAGGGACCCAAGAGACCCAGTACTTC.

The chain is built from TRBV7-3 and TRBJ2-5; D possibly corresponds to TRBD1 (6 bases). The CDR3 is made up of 16 amino acids. Germline V CDR1 and CDR2: SGHTA, FQGTGA. V was clipped by 4 bases and J by 5 bases, with 20 bases between them. The CDR3 coding sequence is TGTGCCAGCAGCTCCACCGGGCCCTCAGGGGCGGAGACCCAGTACTTC. Translating it yields CASSSTGPSGAETQYF.

The rearrangement joins TRBV27 to TRBJ1-6; possible D gene TRBD1, 5 bases. The V end was cut by 0 bases, the J end by 0 bases, with 6 bases between. The CDR3 consists of 16 residues. CDR1 is MNHEY, CDR2 SMNVEV, per germline (reference sequence). CDR3 coding DNA: TGTGCCAGCAGTTTATCCGACAGCTCCTATAATTCACCCCTCCACTTT. This encodes CASSLSDSSYNSPLHF.

The J gene is TRBJ2-1, the V gene TRBV5-1; 10 bases agree with TRBD1. Germline V gene data show CDR1 as SGHRS and CDR2 as YFSETQ. This CDR3 is 15 amino acids long. V gave up 2 bases and J gave up 7 bases; unmatched junction bases: 6. CDR3 region: CASSFGTGDWNEQFF. In nucleotides, the CDR3 is TGCGCCAGCAGCTTCGGGACAGGGGATTGGAATGAGCAGTTCTTC.

Turning to this clone: Within the sample, other DNA sequences also encode this same CDR3. The chain couples TRBV27 to TRBJ2-1; D possibly uses TRBD1 or TRBD2 (5 bases each). CDR1 is MNHEY, CDR2 SMNVEV, per germline (reference sequence). The CDR3 totals 16 residues. Trimming stripped 3 bases from V and 9 bases from J, with 21 bases between. Here the CDR3 reads CASSFNGWGKEGEQFF. The CDR3 DNA reads as TGTGCCAGCAGTTTTAATGGATGGGGGAAAGAGGGTGAGCAGTTCTTC.

This clone was observed a handful of times. The chain joins TRBV2 to TRBJ1-5; maybe TRBD1 (5 bases). V dropped 3 bases and J dropped 0 bases, with 9 bases sitting between them. Germline values: CDR1 SNHLY, CDR2 FYNNEI. The CDR3 spans 15 residues. In DNA form, the CDR3 reads TGTGCCAGCAGTGATGGGACTAATAGCAATCAGCCCCAGCATTTT. It yields the protein CASSDGTNSNQPQHF.

The genes are TRBV5-6 and TRBJ2-7; 10 positions agree with TRBD1. CDR3 length equals 14 residues. Looked up from germline, CDR1 is SGHDT and CDR2 is YYEEEE. V gave up 2 bases and J gave up 3 bases; unmatched junction bases: 2. Here the CDR3 DNA reads TGTGCCAGCAGCTTTGGACAGGGGGTCTACGAGCAGTACGTC. It codes for CASSFGQGVYEQYV.

The V call is TRBV27, the J call TRBJ1-5; possibly TRBD1 for D (5 bases). There are 13 residues in the CDR3. The ends were cut back, 5 bases at V and 5 bases at J, with 10 bases in the middle. Germline V lookup: CDR1 MNHEY, CDR2 SMNVEV (reference sequence). CDR3 DNA: TGTGCCAGCAGTCCGGGACTGGATCAGCCCCAGCATTTT. Amino acid sequence: CASSPGLDQPQHF.

The chain uses TRBV9 and TRBJ2-3, with 7 positions matching TRBD1. The CDR3 is 16 residues long. Germline loops: CDR1 SGDLS, CDR2 YYNGEE. Trimming cost V 0 bases and J 1 base; bases outside gene matches: 5. This CDR3 reads CASSVAGTDGTDTQYF. DNA for the CDR3: TGTGCCAGCAGCGTAGCAGGGACAGACGGCACAGATACGCAGTATTTT.

The chain links TRBV23-1 to TRBJ1-3; D is unresolved. TRBV23-1 falls under the ORF class, with uncertain function. The germline V and J ends were trimmed by 0 bases and 2 bases, with 11 bases remaining between them. This CDR3 region has 16 residues. The CDR3 protein is CASSQSMEGTGNTIYF. For the CDR3, the DNA is TGCGCCAGCAGTCAATCGATGGAAGGGACTGGAAACACCATATATTTT.

Points on this clone: Other nucleotide sequences from this sample produce the same CDR3. The chain employs TRBV9 and TRBJ2-1, with D tentatively TRBD1 (5 bases). Trimming cost V 0 bases and J 8 bases, with 9 bases left between them. The CDR3 is 13 amino acids. Per the germline V gene, CDR1 is SGDLS and CDR2 is YYNGEE. The CDR3 reads CASSVGGGDEQFF. As DNA, the CDR3 is TGTGCCAGCAGCGTAGGGGGCGGCGATGAGCAGTTCTTC.

This clone came up a few times. The rearrangement links TRBV30 to TRBJ1-6; D gene unclear. This CDR3 comprises 16 residues. Germline-derived CDR1 and CDR2 are GTSNPN and SVGIG (reference sequence). V was clipped by 0 bases and J by 7 bases, with 16 bases between them. This CDR3 reads CAWSVLGSSLNSPLHF. In nucleotides, the CDR3 is TGTGCCTGGAGTGTACTGGGGAGTTCCCTGAATTCACCCCTCCACTTT.

The genes are TRBV9 and TRBJ2-2, with D perhaps matching TRBD1 (6 bases). The CDR3 extends over 15 amino acids. Germline CDR1 is SGDLS and CDR2 is YYNGEE. V lost 4 bases and J lost 0, with 10 bases in between. Here the CDR3 DNA reads TGTGCCAGCAGCCAAGGGACATCGAACACCGGGGAGCTGTTTTTT. Amino acids: CASSQGTSNTGELFF.

The CDR3 nucleotides read TGTGCCATCCGGGGGTACCAAGAGACCCAGTACTTC. This translates into CAIRGYQETQYF. The rearrangement joins TRBV28 to TRBJ2-5; a possible D gene is TRBD2 (6 bases). Trimming shortened V by 10 bases and J by 0 bases, and 9 bases separated the two germline ends. Germline assignment: CDR1 MDHEN and CDR2 SYDVKM. The CDR3 extends over 12 amino acids.

V gene TRBV6-6 combines with J gene TRBJ1-1; the D gene is possibly TRBD1 (5 bases). The length of the CDR3 is 12 residues. Germline V gene data show CDR1 as MNHNY and CDR2 as SVGAGI (reference sequence). Deletions cut 6 bases from V and 8 bases from J, with 13 bases between. CDR3 protein: CASRNSAGEAFF. As DNA, the CDR3 is TGTGCCAGCAGAAACTCCGCAGGGGAAGCTTTCTTT.

This clone was observed a single time. The gene calls are TRBV5-8 and TRBJ2-3, with 8 bases lining up with TRBD2. This CDR3 is built from 17 residues. Germline loops: CDR1 SGHTS, CDR2 YDEGEE. V lost 1 base and J lost 1; bases outside the gene matches: 8. CDR3 sequence reads: CASSLIGGGAGTDTQYF. For the CDR3, the DNA is TGTGCCAGCAGCTTGATCGGGGGGGGCGCGGGCACAGATACGCAGTATTTT.

This clone was seen a handful of times. This rearrangement joins TRBV28 to TRBJ1-5; 8 bases line up with TRBD1. Per germline, CDR1 MDHEN and CDR2 SYDVKM. This CDR3 is built from 15 residues. After removal of 6 bases from V and 1 base from J, the junction contained 5 bases not matched to a gene. This CDR3 is CASRTGVRSNQPQHF. The CDR3 DNA follows: TGTGCCAGCAGGACAGGGGTGCGGAGCAATCAGCCCCAGCATTTT.

This chain joins TRBV7-8 and TRBJ2-7; possible D gene TRBD1, 5 bases. Trimming took off 0 bases at V and 2 bases at J, with 8 bases between the two ends. The germline V gene has CDR1 SGHVS and CDR2 FQNEAQ. The CDR3 is made up of 14 amino acids. The CDR3 DNA sequence: TGTGCCAGCAGCTTAGCGACAGATACCTACGAGCAGTACTTC. Translation: CASSLATDTYEQYF.

This chain links TRBV27 with TRBJ1-1; D is unclear. Germline lookup yields CDR1 MNHEY and CDR2 SMNVEV (reference sequence). The CDR3 extends over 15 amino acids. Trimming pared 4 bases from V and 1 base from J, leaving 13 bases between. The CDR3 DNA follows: TGTGCCAGCAGTTATAGAGGATTGGGGAACACTGAAGCTTTCTTT. It translates to CASSYRGLGNTEAFF.

This clone ranks as medium-sized (0.01 to 0.1%). The chain joins TRBV4-1 to TRBJ2-7, with a possible D match to TRBD1 (5 bases). The CDR3 runs 14 residues. Trimming pared 3 bases from V and 1 base from J, leaving 10 bases between. The germline V gene encodes CDR1 MGHRA and CDR2 YSYEKL. CDR3 DNA sequence: TGCGCCAGCAGCCAGGGGCGCGCGTCCTACGAGCAGTACTTC. Translated: CASSQGRASYEQYF.

The chain is built from TRBV4-3 and TRBJ1-3; D gene uncertain. The CDR3 spans 16 residues. Trimming cost V 0 bases and J 0 bases, with 9 bases left between them. CDR1 is LGHNA, CDR2 YSLEER, per germline. This CDR3 is CASSQDPGNSGNTIYF. The CDR3 DNA reads TGCGCCAGCAGCCAAGATCCGGGGAACTCTGGAAACACCATATATTTT.

The rearrangement links TRBV7-9 to TRBJ2-7; 7 bases are a match to TRBD2. The CDR3 runs to 14 residues. Germline V gene lookup returns CDR1 SEHNR and CDR2 FQNEAQ (reference sequence). The ends lost 4 bases at V and 5 bases at J; junction bases unmatched: 8. The CDR3 bases are TGTGCCAGCAGCTCCATCCGGGAGGCAGACGAGCAGTACTTC. Protein product: CASSSIREADEQYF.

V usage is TRBV28 and J usage is TRBJ2-3, with TRBD2 matching over 9 bases. Germline V gene data show CDR1 as MDHEN and CDR2 as SYDVKM. J gave up 2 bases and V 3 bases, and 15 bases lay outside the gene matches. The CDR3 is 19 amino acids. The CDR3 region is CASSFWYSGGPYNTDTQYF. The CDR3 nucleotides are TGTGCCAGCAGTTTTTGGTACAGCGGGGGGCCTTACAACACAGATACGCAGTATTTT.

This clone is a singleton in its sample. The rearrangement uses TRBV6-5 and TRBJ2-2; possible D gene TRBD1, 5 bases. V lost 8 bases and J lost 1, with 11 bases in between. Germline V gives CDR1 MNHEY, CDR2 SVGAGI. This CDR3 comprises 14 residues. The CDR3 spells CASGPRVNTGELFF. For the CDR3, the DNA is TGTGCCAGCGGCCCCAGGGTGAACACCGGGGAGCTGTTTTTT.

This clone was picked up one time. V usage is TRBV27 and J usage is TRBJ2-1, with 9 bases aligning to TRBD1. The germline CDR1 and CDR2 sequences are MNHEY and SMNVEV (reference sequence). The CDR3 runs to 18 residues. Trimming at V came to 4 bases and at J to 2 bases, leaving 12 bases not matched to a gene. The CDR3 bases are TGTGCCAGCAGTTCGAAGGGACAGGGTGTATTGGCCTACAATGAGCAGTTCTTC. Its protein is CASSSKGQGVLAYNEQFF.